This paragraph reports one T cell receptor beta chain. Its antigen is not known. The sample belongs to a study of CD4+ T cells in melanoma. The study's findings and limits: A reported correlation linked neoantigen-specific CD4+ T cells to CD8+, macrophage and B cell function.

Germline loops: CDR1 LNHDA, CDR2 SQIVND (reference sequence). V was clipped by 3 bases and J by 0 bases, with 12 bases between them. This CDR3 region has 15 residues. Data came from immunoSEQ multiplex PCR; TCRdb stores just in-frame clones and leaves some out. The sample has some 150,000 clones; nearly 95% are singletons. This rearrangement joins TRBV19 to TRBJ2-7; no clear D. This TCR came from a human donor with melanoma. CDR3 residues: CASSMALDNSYEQYF. CDR3 sequence (DNA): TGTGCCAGTAGTATGGCCCTCGACAACTCCTACGAGCAGTACTTC.